This TCR beta chain comes out of a study of blood T cell repertoires in COVID-19. Germline assignment: CDR1 SNHLY and CDR2 FYNNEI. V was clipped by 6 bases and J by 3 bases, with 12 bases between them. This CDR3 has 14 residues. Authors' data handling: Reference gene primer amplification in the assay estimated nucleated cell counts. Repertoires were generated with immunoSEQ multiplex PCR, while TCRdb's copy carries only in-frame clones and drops some. The DNA gave D and trimming, while V, J and clone size come from that table. Here the sample spans 90,000 or so clones, less than 95% being singletons. The chain employs TRBV2 and TRBJ1-5; D unclear. The source is a man in his late teens or twenties with COVID-19, enrolled during active disease. Sequenced material: peripheral blood. CDR3 sequence reads: CASRASGDNQPQHF. CDR3 DNA sequence: TGTGCCAGCAGAGCCTCCGGGGACAATCAGCCCCAGCATTTT.